This T cell receptor beta chain stems from a study of T cells after yellow fever vaccination. At the level of the study: Fractions with few cells were prepared using SMART-Seq v4 Ultra Low Input. Broader study findings: Researchers cautioned that FACS-sorted repertoires could harbor abundant clonotypes contaminating from the bulk population. Few clonotypes appeared in both CD4 and CD8 compartments.

5'RACE template switching added a universal primer site and UMIs to TCR cDNA. TCRdb re-called the 5' RACE reads through MiXCR, storing one row per CDR3 protein. The sample has some 400,000 distinct CDR3 sequences, around 6.5% seen once; the top ten hold approximately 16%. Germline-derived CDR1 and CDR2 are SQVTM and ANQGSEA. V was pared by 6 bases and J by 5 bases, with 10 bases of the junction left unmatched. The CDR3 spans 14 residues. This clonotype was counted at least ten times. Its antigen is unknown. This specimen consisted of PBMCs, obtained 5 days after the yellow fever booster vaccination. The chain links TRBV29-1 to TRBJ2-5; the match to TRBD1 covers 9 bases. This sequence was found in a man in his thirties or forties who received the YFV17D yellow fever vaccine. This CDR3 reads CSVLGQGNMETQYF. In nucleotides, the CDR3 is TGCAGCGTCCTTGGACAGGGGAATATGGAGACCCAGTACTTC.